This T cell receptor (beta chain) was sequenced in a study of shared clonotypes between healthy human individuals. The junction had 11 bases not matched to a gene; V was cut back by 8 bases and J by 1 base. The CDR3 has 15 residues. Per germline, CDR1 SNHLY and CDR2 FYNNEI. Clones were read by immunoSEQ multiplex PCR, and TCRdb kept only the in-frame ones, dropping some. The sample consists of 150,000 to 200,000 clones, approximately 92% of them appearing once. This clone was detected a few times. The sequencing sample was made of naive CD4+ T cells sorted from blood. As for subset: CD45RA+ positively selected. This receptor was identified in a woman between 25 and 40 years old in good health. The rearrangement links TRBV2 to TRBJ2-7; the match to TRBD2 covers 7 bases. This chain's CDR3 is CASGGLGTLSYEQYF. DNA of the CDR3: TGTGCCAGCGGCGGACTAGGCACCCTATCCTACGAGCAGTACTTC.